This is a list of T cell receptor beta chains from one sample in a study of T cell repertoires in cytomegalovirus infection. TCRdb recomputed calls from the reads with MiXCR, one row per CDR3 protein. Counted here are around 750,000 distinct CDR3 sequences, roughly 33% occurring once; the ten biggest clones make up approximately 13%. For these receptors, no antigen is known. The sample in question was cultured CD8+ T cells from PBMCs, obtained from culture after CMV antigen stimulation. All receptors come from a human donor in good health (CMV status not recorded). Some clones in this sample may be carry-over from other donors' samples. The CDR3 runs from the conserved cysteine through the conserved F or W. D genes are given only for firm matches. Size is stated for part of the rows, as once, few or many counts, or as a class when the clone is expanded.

CDR3 DNA: TGTGCCAACAGCTTTGACAGCACGGCCTTTTTCTATGGCTACACCTTC
CDR3 protein: CANSFDSTAFFYGYTF
D gene: NA
CDR3 length: 16
clone size: once
J gene: TRBJ1-2
V gene: TRBV12-3/TRBV12-4

CDR3 DNA: TGTGCCAGCAGCTTAGTTGGTCGCTCCGACTACGAGCAGTACTTC
CDR3 protein: CASSLVGRSDYEQYF
D gene: NA
CDR3 length: 15
clone size: NA
J gene: TRBJ2-7
V gene: TRBV11-1

CDR3 DNA: TGTGCCAGCAGTTACTCGATGGGGTCAGGAGCTAACTATGGCTACACCTTC
CDR3 protein: CASSYSMGSGANYGYTF
D gene: NA
CDR3 length: 17
clone size: few
J gene: TRBJ1-2
V gene: TRBV6-2/TRBV6-3

CDR3 DNA: TGTGCCAGCAGTTACGAGACCGACCTCCTCTCTGGGGCCAACGTCCTGACTTTC
CDR3 protein: CASSYETDLLSGANVLTF
D gene: NA
CDR3 length: 18
clone size: NA
J gene: TRBJ2-6
V gene: TRBV6-2/TRBV6-3

CDR3 DNA: TGTGCCAGCAGCTTGCAGAGGGGGTGGGAGACCCAGTACTTC
CDR3 protein: CASSLQRGWETQYF
D gene: NA
CDR3 length: 14
clone size: NA
J gene: TRBJ2-5
V gene: TRBV5-6

CDR3 DNA: TGTGCCAGCAGTTACTCGGAACTCGGGGACAACTACTCTGGGGCCAACGTCCTGACTTTC
CDR3 protein: CASSYSELGDNYSGANVLTF
D gene: NA
CDR3 length: 20
clone size: NA
J gene: TRBJ2-6
V gene: TRBV6-2/TRBV6-3

CDR3 DNA: TGTGCCAGCAGGGCCGACAGGGAGAACTACAATGAGCAGTTCTTC
CDR3 protein: CASRADRENYNEQFF
D gene: TRBD1
CDR3 length: 15
clone size: NA
J gene: TRBJ2-1
V gene: TRBV5-6

CDR3 DNA: TGTGCCAGCAGTCGGGACAGGGGGAACCAAGAGACCCAGTACTTC
CDR3 protein: CASSRDRGNQETQYF
D gene: TRBD1
CDR3 length: 15
clone size: NA
J gene: TRBJ2-5
V gene: TRBV2

CDR3 DNA: TGCGCCAGCAGCCCTACCAGGGGGTTTGCCAATGAGCAGTTCTTC
CDR3 protein: CASSPTRGFANEQFF
D gene: TRBD1
CDR3 length: 15
clone size: few
J gene: TRBJ2-1
V gene: TRBV4-1

CDR3 DNA: TGCGCCAGCAGCCAAGATGGCGGTCCTCAAGGGGATACGCAGTATTTT
CDR3 protein: CASSQDGGPQGDTQYF
D gene: NA
CDR3 length: 16
clone size: few
J gene: TRBJ2-3
V gene: TRBV4-1

CDR3 DNA: TGTGCCCTTAGTAGCGGGGGGGCGTTGGATACGCAGTATTTT
CDR3 protein: CALSSGGALDTQYF
D gene: TRBD2
CDR3 length: 14
clone size: NA
J gene: TRBJ2-3
V gene: TRBV12-3/TRBV12-4

CDR3 DNA: TGTGCCAGCAGTCAAGACCCTACTCGCACAGATACGCAGTATTTT
CDR3 protein: CASSQDPTRTDTQYF
D gene: NA
CDR3 length: 15
clone size: NA
J gene: TRBJ2-3
V gene: TRBV9

CDR3 DNA: TGTGCCAGCAGTTACTTCGGGGACACGAACACCGGGGAGCTGTTTTTT
CDR3 protein: CASSYFGDTNTGELFF
D gene: NA
CDR3 length: 16
clone size: NA
J gene: TRBJ2-2
V gene: TRBV28

CDR3 DNA: TGTGCCAGCAGTGAATTGGACAGTCTCCCCTACGAGCAGTACTTC
CDR3 protein: CASSELDSLPYEQYF
D gene: NA
CDR3 length: 15
clone size: NA
J gene: TRBJ2-7
V gene: TRBV2

CDR3 DNA: TGCAGTGCTAGAGAGCGGGGGGGGCGAGGTGAGCAGTTCTTC
CDR3 protein: CSARERGGRGEQFF
D gene: TRBD2
CDR3 length: 14
clone size: NA
J gene: TRBJ2-1
V gene: TRBV20-1

CDR3 DNA: TGCGCCAGCAGCCAGGCTCTCCAGGGGAGGTCCAATGAGCAGTTCTTC
CDR3 protein: CASSQALQGRSNEQFF
D gene: NA
CDR3 length: 16
clone size: few
J gene: TRBJ2-1
V gene: TRBV4-1

CDR3 DNA: TGCAGCGTTGAGGGGGGAGGGATCAGAGAGCAGTTCTTC
CDR3 protein: CSVEGGGIREQFF
D gene: TRBD2
CDR3 length: 13
clone size: NA
J gene: TRBJ2-1
V gene: TRBV29-1

CDR3 DNA: TGCGCCAGCAGTGAGTCGGGACAAAGGCAGCCCCAGCATTTT
CDR3 protein: CASSESGQRQPQHF
D gene: NA
CDR3 length: 14
clone size: NA
J gene: TRBJ1-5
V gene: TRBV10-2

CDR3 DNA: TGTGCCAGCAGTTCCGTTCCGAACACCGGGGAGCTGTTTTTT
CDR3 protein: CASSSVPNTGELFF
D gene: NA
CDR3 length: 14
clone size: NA
J gene: TRBJ2-2
V gene: TRBV12-3/TRBV12-4

CDR3 DNA: TGTGCCAGTTCGACAGGGCGCTACGAGCAGTACTTC
CDR3 protein: CASSTGRYEQYF
D gene: TRBD1
CDR3 length: 12
clone size: many
J gene: TRBJ2-7
V gene: TRBV12-3/TRBV12-4

CDR3 DNA: TGTGCCAGCAGCTTAACTGGACAGGGAGATCAGCCCCAGCATTTT
CDR3 protein: CASSLTGQGDQPQHF
D gene: TRBD1
CDR3 length: 15
clone size: NA
J gene: TRBJ1-5
V gene: TRBV7-6

CDR3 DNA: TGTGCCACAAGGACAGGGGAGGGTTACAATGAGCAGTTCTTC
CDR3 protein: CATRTGEGYNEQFF
D gene: TRBD1
CDR3 length: 14
clone size: few
J gene: TRBJ2-1
V gene: TRBV19

CDR3 DNA: TGTGCCAGTAGTTTCGGGACAGGGGACACAGATACGCAGTATTTT
CDR3 protein: CASSFGTGDTDTQYF
D gene: TRBD1
CDR3 length: 15
clone size: NA
J gene: TRBJ2-3
V gene: TRBV19

CDR3 DNA: TGTGCCAGCAGCATAGTCCCCTACAATGAGCAGTTCTTC
CDR3 protein: CASSIVPYNEQFF
D gene: NA
CDR3 length: 13
clone size: NA
J gene: TRBJ2-1
V gene: TRBV7-8

CDR3 DNA: TGTGCCAGCAGTCCCCGGGCACCCTCTTACACCGGGGAGCTGTTTTTT
CDR3 protein: CASSPRAPSYTGELFF
D gene: NA
CDR3 length: 16
clone size: few
J gene: TRBJ2-2
V gene: TRBV6-5

CDR3 DNA: TGTGCCAGTAGTATAGTCGGCTATGGCTACACCTTC
CDR3 protein: CASSIVGYGYTF
D gene: NA
CDR3 length: 12
clone size: NA
J gene: TRBJ1-2
V gene: TRBV19

CDR3 DNA: TGTGCCAGCGGAAATACGGAATGGGATACGCAGTATTTT
CDR3 protein: CASGNTEWDTQYF
D gene: NA
CDR3 length: 13
clone size: NA
J gene: TRBJ2-3
V gene: TRBV27

CDR3 DNA: TGTGCCAGCAGCTGGGGACGCGGGGACTCCTACGAGCAGTACTTC
CDR3 protein: CASSWGRGDSYEQYF
D gene: NA
CDR3 length: 15
clone size: NA
J gene: TRBJ2-7
V gene: TRBV7-8

CDR3 DNA: TGTGCCAGCAGCCCCCGGTCCTGGGGGGCTCCAACTAATGAAAAACTGTTTTTT
CDR3 protein: CASSPRSWGAPTNEKLFF
D gene: NA
CDR3 length: 18
clone size: many
J gene: TRBJ1-4
V gene: TRBV7-2

CDR3 DNA: TGTGCCAGTTTTAGCGGGTCCTACAATGAGCAGTTCTTC
CDR3 protein: CASFSGSYNEQFF
D gene: TRBD2
CDR3 length: 13
clone size: NA
J gene: TRBJ2-1
V gene: TRBV5-4